What follows are 13 T cell receptor beta chains derived from one specimen sequenced in a study of neurological immune-mediated disorders. TCRdb processed the 5' RACE reads anew with MiXCR; each CDR3 protein has one entry. The table has 65,000 to 75,000 distinct CDR3 sequences, roughly 4.5% seen once. The sequencing input was PBMCs. These receptors all stem from a woman in her seventies with multiple sclerosis.

This clonotype came up many times. The rearrangement links TRBV3-1 to TRBJ2-7; 9 bases are shared with TRBD1. Germline trimming cut 4 bases from V and 3 bases from J; bases unmatched to any gene: 4. The length of the CDR3 is 14 residues. Germline assignment: CDR1 LGHDT and CDR2 YNNKEL (reference sequence). The CDR3 coding sequence is TGTGCCAGCAGCCGGACAGGGGCCAACTACGAGCAGTACTTC. Its translation is CASSRTGANYEQYF.

This clonotype was recorded many times. V is TRBV3-1 and J is TRBJ2-3; either TRBD1 or TRBD2 may fit D (5 bases each). The V gene lost 1 base and the J gene lost 6 bases, with 14 bases spanning the gap. Per the germline V gene, CDR1 is LGHDT and CDR2 is YNNKEL (reference sequence). The CDR3 contains 15 residues. The CDR3 nucleotides read TGTGCCAGCAGCCAAGGGGACCTAAAATCTGATACGCAGTATTTT. Translating it yields CASSQGDLKSDTQYF.

This clonotype came up many times. CDR3 sequence (DNA): TGTGCCAGCAGCTTACAGCGGCGAGGCGGGAGGGCGGATGAGCAGTTCTTC. This gives the protein CASSLQRRGGRADEQFF. This rearrangement joins TRBV7-2 to TRBJ2-1, with 9 bases lining up with TRBD2. This CDR3 spans 17 amino acids. Germline V lookup: CDR1 SGHTA, CDR2 FQGNSA. Unmatched junction bases numbered 13, after V lost 2 bases and J lost 8 bases.

This clonotype has more than one count but fewer than ten. The chain joins TRBV11-2 to TRBJ2-5; 8 bases are a match to TRBD2. With V trimmed by 5 bases and J by 5 bases, 10 bases remained unmatched. CDR1 is SGHAT, CDR2 FQNNGV, per germline. The length of the CDR3 is 15 residues. The CDR3 DNA follows: TGTGCCAGCAGCCCATCGGGAGGGATAGCGGAGACCCAGTACTTC. Protein: CASSPSGGIAETQYF.

This clonotype was seen at least ten times. This chain connects TRBV5-1 to TRBJ2-2, with D tentatively TRBD1 (6 bases). V gave up 3 bases and J gave up 7 bases, with 19 bases separating them. The CDR3 has 16 amino acids. Germline CDR1 and CDR2: SGHRS and YFSETQ. CDR3 nucleotides: TGCGCCAGCAGCTGGGTGGCAGGGGAATTCAACGGGGAGCTGTTTTTT. Its protein product is CASSWVAGEFNGELFF.

This clonotype was seen at least ten times. This chain uses TRBV5-8 with TRBJ2-3, with TRBD2 identical over 8 bases. The CDR3 contains 16 residues. V lost 4 bases, J lost 4 bases, and 11 bases stayed unmatched. Germline V CDR1 and CDR2: SGHTS, YDEGEE. DNA of the CDR3: TGTGCCAGCAGCCCAGGCGGGGCGGGAGGATCAGATACGCAGTATTTT. Its protein is CASSPGGAGGSDTQYF.

The chain joins TRBV4-3 to TRBJ2-7, with D perhaps assigned TRBD1 or TRBD2 (5 bases each). CDR1 and CDR2 (germline): LGHNA, YSLEER. CDR3 length: 15 amino acids. V shed 3 bases and J shed 2 bases, with 14 bases lying between them. CDR3 coding DNA: TGCGCCAGCAGCCAGAGGGTATCGGGGCCCTACGAGCAGTACTTC. Residues: CASSQRVSGPYEQYF.

This clonotype was recorded many times. V and J are TRBV5-5 and TRBJ2-5; D ambiguous. Per germline, CDR1 SGHKS and CDR2 YYEKEE (reference sequence). The CDR3 spans 15 residues. Trimming shortened V by 2 bases and J by 3 bases, and 14 bases separated the two germline ends. DNA for the CDR3: TGTGCCAGCAGCTTTTCCCCCACCCACGAAGAGACCCAGTACTTC. Translating gives CASSFSPTHEETQYF.

V usage is TRBV20-1 and J usage is TRBJ2-5; perhaps TRBD2 as D (5 bases). There are 14 residues in the CDR3. Trimming removed 3 bases at V and 5 bases at J, with 16 bases between. Germline V gene data show CDR1 as DFQATT and CDR2 as SNEGSKA (reference sequence). The CDR3 DNA reads TGCAGTGCTAGGTTAGGTACCGAGGGCGAGACCCAGTACTTC. This gives the protein CSARLGTEGETQYF.

This clonotype occurred many times. CDR3 bases: TGTGCCAGCAGCTCCAGTCGGGGATCGGACTATGGCTACACCTTC. It yields the protein CASSSSRGSDYGYTF. This chain joins TRBV7-9 and TRBJ1-2; D not certain. Trimming removed 4 bases from V and 3 bases from J, with 15 bases in between. The CDR3 runs 15 residues. Germline values: CDR1 SEHNR, CDR2 FQNEAQ (reference sequence).

In its sample, this clonotype was seen many times. This rearrangement joins TRBV27 to TRBJ2-1, with D possibly being TRBD2 (6 bases). The length of the CDR3 is 15 residues. V lost 3 bases, J lost 6 bases, and 15 bases lay in between. CDR1 and CDR2 (germline): MNHEY, SMNVEV (reference sequence). The CDR3 spells CASSFLDREFNEQFF. The CDR3 DNA is TGTGCCAGCAGTTTCTTAGATCGGGAGTTCAATGAGCAGTTCTTC.

This clonotype has a count of ten or more. The chain joins TRBV5-1 to TRBJ2-7, with 7 nucleotides matching TRBD1. J lost 1 base, V lost 3 bases, and 4 bases had no gene match. The CDR3 covers 14 residues. Germline CDR1 and CDR2: SGHRS and YFSETQ. CDR3 loop: CASSWTGQSYEQYF. As DNA, the CDR3 is TGCGCCAGCAGCTGGACGGGACAGTCCTACGAGCAGTACTTC. Supplemented by reference TRBV5-1 and TRBJ2-7, the full variable domain reads KAGVTQTPRYLIKTRGQQVTLSCSPISGHRSVSWYQQTPGQGLQFLFEYFSETQRNKGNFPGRFSGRQFSNSRSEMNVSTLELGDSALYLCASSWTGQSYEQYFGPGTRLTVT.

This clonotype was found many times. The chain recombines TRBV29-1 with TRBJ2-3; a weak D match, TRBD2 (5 bases). The germline V gene encodes CDR1 SQVTM and CDR2 ANQGSEA. The length of the CDR3 is 13 residues. Trimming took off 5 bases at V and 5 bases at J, with 14 bases between the two ends. CDR3 loop: CSVLTLAGDTQYF. In nucleotides, the CDR3 is TGCAGCGTTCTGACTCTCGCGGGAGATACGCAGTATTTT.